This TCR beta chain came from a study of T cell responses to AZD1222 COVID-19 vaccine. General observations from the study: Variant regions that are unmutated are reportedly the target of nearly half of spike-specific TCRs.

The sample holds a few counts of this clone. Its target is unknown. The protocol was immunoSEQ multiplex PCR, while the TCRdb copy is restricted to in-frame clones and leaves out a portion. The sample lists about 170,000 clones, 80% to 90% occurring once. The receptor was derived from an adult in good health. The sample here was peripheral blood, taken on day 0 of AZD1222 vaccination.

The CDR3, as DNA: TGCGCCAGCAGCGTCGTTAGGGGAGTCTCGAGAGAGACCCAGTACTTC. Amino acids: CASSVVRGVSRETQYF. The chain couples TRBV5-1 to TRBJ2-5; D may match TRBD1 or TRBD2 (5 bases each). CDR3 length equals 16 residues. V lost 4 bases to trimming and J lost 4 bases, with 20 bases between them. CDR1 and CDR2 (germline): SGHRS, YFSETQ.